The 27 T cell receptor beta chains listed next were all sequenced from one sample in a study of blood T cell repertoires in COVID-19. Clones were read by immunoSEQ multiplex PCR, and TCRdb kept only the in-frame ones, dropping some. This sample carries some 200,000 clones, 80% to 90% of them seen once, and the ten largest clones take 10% to 15%. The sequenced material came from PBMCs or T cells enriched from blood (not recorded which). The receptors originated from a man aged 40-55 years who had recovered from COVID-19.

The CDR3 DNA sequence: TGTGCCACGTGGACAGGGGGTAATCAGCCCCAGCATTTT. Encoded protein: CATWTGGNQPQHF. This rearrangement joins TRBV19 to TRBJ1-5; 10 nucleotides align to TRBD1. Germline V gives CDR1 LNHDA, CDR2 SQIVND (reference sequence). CDR3 length: 13 amino acids. Trimming cost V 10 bases and J 4 bases; bases outside gene matches: 4. Drawing the rest from reference TRBV19 and TRBJ1-5, the complete variable domain is DGGITQSPKYLFRKEGQNVTLSCEQNLNHDAMYWYRQDPGQGLRLIYYSQIVNDFQKGDIAEGYSVSREKKESFPLTVTSAQKNPTAFYLCATWTGGNQPQHFGDGTRLSIL.

V and J are TRBV14 and TRBJ2-1; D is possibly TRBD2 (7 bases). Germline CDR1 reads SGHDN; CDR2 reads FVKESK. This CDR3 contains 14 residues. V shed 0 bases and J shed 9 bases, with 12 bases lying between them. CDR3 sequence (DNA): TGTGCCAGCAGCCAAGATTGGGAGGGGGGTGAGCAGTTCTTC. Translation gives CASSQDWEGGEQFF.

The chain links TRBV6-5 to TRBJ2-7, with TRBD2 identical over 7 bases. Germline values: CDR1 MNHEY, CDR2 SVGAGI. The CDR3 contains 13 residues. The V and J ends lost 4 bases and 2 bases, in that order; junction bases with no gene match: 2. This chain's CDR3 is CASSFTSAYEQYF. The DNA of the CDR3 is TGTGCCAGCAGTTTTACTAGCGCCTACGAGCAGTACTTC.

V gene TRBV28 combines with J gene TRBJ2-1; D might be TRBD1 (6 bases). Germline values: CDR1 MDHEN, CDR2 SYDVKM. Trimming left V 3 bases short and J 6 bases short, with 12 bases between. The CDR3 runs to 14 residues. In nucleotides, the CDR3 is TGTGCCAGCAGTTTTTCCGACAGGCTCAATGAGCAGTTCTTC. Protein product: CASSFSDRLNEQFF.

The chain links TRBV5-5 to TRBJ1-5; D gene ambiguous. Trimming cost V 4 bases and J 7 bases, with 15 bases left between them. The CDR3 runs 14 residues. Germline V gene lookup returns CDR1 SGHKS and CDR2 YYEKEE (reference sequence). The chain's CDR3 is CASSPTEASQPQHF. Written as DNA, the CDR3 is TGTGCCAGCAGCCCTACTGAGGCTTCACAGCCCCAGCATTTT.

V is TRBV2 and J is TRBJ1-2; D not certain. The CDR3 totals 11 residues. Trimming took off 8 bases at V and 7 bases at J, with 11 bases between the two ends. Germline V gene sequence: CDR1 SNHLY, CDR2 FYNNEI. The CDR3 loop is CASGLDRGYTF. The CDR3 DNA is TGTGCCAGCGGCCTAGACCGTGGCTACACCTTC.

The V call is TRBV7-9, the J call TRBJ2-1; D is ambiguous. The germline gives CDR1 SEHNR, CDR2 FQNEAQ (reference sequence). The V end was cut by 3 bases, the J end by 1 base, with 7 bases between. CDR3 length equals 14 residues. The CDR3 DNA is TGTGCCAGCAGCTTTGTTCGGTCCTACAATGAGCAGTTCTTC. It translates to CASSFVRSYNEQFF.

The CDR3 nucleotides read TGTGCCAGCTCACCACGTTTTTTGGGGACAGGGACCTACGAGCAGTACGTC. Protein sequence: CASSPRFLGTGTYEQYV. The J gene is TRBJ2-7, the V gene TRBV18, with 9 bases fitting TRBD1. The CDR3 extends over 17 amino acids. The trim removed 1 base at V and 2 bases at J, leaving 9 bases unmatched. Germline loops: CDR1 KGHSH, CDR2 LQKENI.

This clone was seen only a few times. The V and J genes are TRBV7-3 and TRBJ2-2; D is possibly TRBD2 (5 bases). CDR1 and CDR2 (germline): SGHTA, FQGTGA. The V end was cut by 5 bases, the J end by 6 bases, with 10 bases between. This CDR3 contains 13 residues. The CDR3 nucleotides are TGTGCCAGCAGCCCCATGCGGGCCGGGGAGCTGTTTTTT. Translated: CASSPMRAGELFF.

The chain carries TRBV6-5 and TRBJ1-1, with D perhaps TRBD1 (5 bases). V lost 2 bases, J lost 1 base, and 11 bases lay in between. There are 15 residues in the CDR3. Per the germline V gene, CDR1 is MNHEY and CDR2 is SVGAGI. In nucleotides, the CDR3 is TGTGCCAGCAGTTACGGCGGGGGACGGAACACTGAAGCTTTCTTT. This encodes CASSYGGGRNTEAFF.

This chain links TRBV10-1 with TRBJ2-7; 9 bases map to TRBD2. This CDR3 has 13 amino acids. J gave up 7 bases and V 4 bases, and 5 bases lay outside the gene matches. From germline, CDR1 is WNHNN and CDR2 SYGVQD (reference sequence). The CDR3 DNA sequence: TGCGCCAGCAGTGGTCTAGCGGGACGGGAGCAGTACTTC. Protein: CASSGLAGREQYF.

The rearrangement uses TRBV11-2 and TRBJ1-1; D perhaps matches TRBD1 (6 bases). CDR1 and CDR2 (germline): SGHAT, FQNNGV. The V end lost 4 bases, the J end lost 2 bases, and 17 bases lay between the germline ends. This CDR3 region has 16 residues. The CDR3 DNA follows: TGTGCCAGCAGCTCTTATTATGACAGGAGAAACACTGAAGCTTTCTTT. Amino acids: CASSSYYDRRNTEAFF. The complete variable domain, with remaining parts taken from reference TRBV11-2 and TRBJ1-1, reads EAGVAQSPRYKIIEKRQSVAFWCNPISGHATLYWYQQILGQGPKLLIQFQNNGVVDDSQLPKDRFSAERLKGVDSTLKIQPAKLEDSAVYLCASSSYYDRRNTEAFFGQGTRLTVV.

The sample holds a few counts of this clone. V is TRBV5-1 and J is TRBJ1-1; possibly TRBD1 for D (5 bases). From germline, CDR1 is SGHRS and CDR2 YFSETQ. V lost 0 bases to trimming and J lost 0 bases, with 6 bases between them. CDR3 length: 14 amino acids. CDR3 in DNA: TGCGCCAGCAGCTTGGACAGGATGAACACTGAAGCTTTCTTT. As protein: CASSLDRMNTEAFF.

The chain joins TRBV2 to TRBJ2-4, with TRBD1 matching over 8 bases. The CDR3 runs to 13 residues. The germline V gene encodes CDR1 SNHLY and CDR2 FYNNEI. V lost 7 bases and J lost 8; bases outside the gene matches: 7. Here the CDR3 reads CASNQDRDDIQYF. DNA for the CDR3: TGTGCCAGCAATCAGGACAGGGATGACATTCAGTACTTC.

The chain links TRBV28 to TRBJ1-1, with TRBD1 matching over 10 bases. J was trimmed by 4 bases and V by 6 bases; bases with no gene match: 5. This CDR3 is 14 amino acids long. CDR1 and CDR2 from the germline V gene are MDHEN and SYDVKM. CDR3 nucleotide sequence: TGTGCCAGCAGAACCGGGACAGGGGCCACTGAAGCTTTCTTT. Translation: CASRTGTGATEAFF.

The V gene is TRBV2, the J gene TRBJ1-1; 11 nucleotides agree with TRBD1. Germline V gene sequence: CDR1 SNHLY, CDR2 FYNNEI. V was pared by 2 bases and J by 4 bases, with 3 bases of the junction left unmatched. The CDR3 consists of 15 residues. CDR3 coding DNA: TGTGCCAGCAGTGAAAGGACAGGGGGCCTCACTGAAGCTTTCTTT. This sequence encodes CASSERTGGLTEAFF.

The rearrangement uses TRBV10-3 and TRBJ2-7, with TRBD2 matching over 9 bases. Trimming cost V 6 bases and J 5 bases; bases outside gene matches: 8. This CDR3 is built from 14 residues. CDR1 and CDR2 from the germline V gene are ENHRY and SYGVKD. This chain's CDR3 is CAIRREGPYDEQYF. CDR3 nucleotide sequence: TGTGCCATCAGGCGGGAGGGGCCATACGACGAGCAGTACTTC.

The chain combines TRBV15 with TRBJ2-1; possibly TRBD1 for D (6 bases). Trimming stripped 6 bases from V and 2 bases from J, with 14 bases between. Germline V lookup: CDR1 LNHNV, CDR2 YYDKDF (reference sequence). The CDR3 is 15 amino acids. The CDR3 protein is CATSRTDPTYNEQFF. For the CDR3, the DNA is TGTGCCACCAGTAGGACAGATCCCACCTACAATGAGCAGTTCTTC.

This clone was seen a handful of times. The rearrangement uses TRBV2 and TRBJ2-1, with 8 bases identical to TRBD1. V was pared by 7 bases and J by 6 bases, with 8 bases of the junction left unmatched. Germline V gene lookup returns CDR1 SNHLY and CDR2 FYNNEI. The CDR3 covers 14 residues. As DNA, the CDR3 is TGTGCCAGCAAGGTGGCGACAGGGGCCAATGAGCAGTTCTTC. Translation: CASKVATGANEQFF.

There are a few counts of this clone. The J gene is TRBJ1-5, the V gene TRBV5-5; tentatively, D is TRBD1 (5 bases). Germline values: CDR1 SGHKS, CDR2 YYEKEE (reference sequence). V was cut by 4 bases and J by 2 bases, with 25 bases left in between. The CDR3 runs to 19 residues. CDR3 protein: CASSLGGTQLPEGNQPQHF. DNA of the CDR3: TGTGCCAGCAGCCTCGGAGGGACCCAGCTCCCTGAAGGCAATCAGCCCCAGCATTTT.

The rearrangement joins TRBV7-2 to TRBJ2-2, with D perhaps TRBD2 (5 bases). The CDR3 is 16 residues long. V was shortened by 1 base and J by 10 bases, with 19 bases between the two germline ends. The germline gives CDR1 SGHTA, CDR2 FQGNSA. CDR3 sequence: CASSLDGSRYREELFF. The CDR3 DNA sequence: TGTGCCAGCAGCTTAGATGGGAGCCGCTACCGGGAGGAGCTGTTTTTT.

The CDR3 DNA reads TGCGCCAGCAGCCAAAAGCCGGGACAGGGGAACGTTTTTGAGCAGTTCTTC. It yields the protein CASSQKPGQGNVFEQFF. The chain links TRBV4-1 to TRBJ2-1; 10 nucleotides match TRBD1. CDR3 size: 17 residues. Germline values: CDR1 MGHRA, CDR2 YSYEKL. The trim removed 2 bases at V and 9 bases at J, leaving 13 bases unmatched.

V gene TRBV27 combines with J gene TRBJ2-1, with D maybe TRBD2 (6 bases). Between the trimmed V and J ends, which lost 5 bases and 9 bases, there was a span of 14 bases. The CDR3 length is 13 residues. Germline CDR1 is MNHEY and CDR2 is SMNVEV (reference sequence). CDR3 nucleotide sequence: TGTGCCAGCAGTCCGCCCGGGAGCCCTGAGCAGTTCTTC. This sequence encodes CASSPPGSPEQFF.

The V gene is TRBV5-6, the J gene TRBJ1-2; maybe TRBD1 (6 bases). Trimming shortened V by 1 base and J by 8 bases, and 12 bases separated the two germline ends. Germline values: CDR1 SGHDT, CDR2 YYEEEE. The CDR3 extends over 13 amino acids. The CDR3 nucleotides read TGTGCCAGCAGCTTGTCAGGGGCTCGAGGCTACACCTTC. Residues: CASSLSGARGYTF. Using reference TRBV5-6 and TRBJ1-2 for the parts outside the CDR3, the full variable domain is DAGVTQSPTHLIKTRGQQVTLRCSPKSGHDTVSWYQQALGQGPQFIFQYYEEEERQRGNFPDRFSGHQFPNYSSELNVNALLLGDSALYLCASSLSGARGYTFGSGTRLTVV.

The chain combines TRBV5-6 with TRBJ2-3, with D possibly TRBD1 on 6 matching bases. This CDR3 is 14 amino acids long. Per germline, CDR1 SGHDT and CDR2 YYEEEE. Deletions cut 5 bases from V and 0 bases from J, with 10 bases between. CDR3 bases: TGTGCCAGCAGTACAACAGGGAGCACAGATACGCAGTATTTT. Translated, it gives CASSTTGSTDTQYF.

The chain couples TRBV7-9 to TRBJ1-4; 7 bases are shared with TRBD1. The trim removed 6 bases at V and 4 bases at J, leaving 5 bases unmatched. The V gene's germline CDR1 is SEHNR and CDR2 FQNEAQ (reference sequence). The CDR3 is made up of 14 amino acids. For the CDR3, the DNA is TGTGCCAGCAGGCCGACAGGGCATAATGAAAAACTGTTTTTT. Translation: CASRPTGHNEKLFF.

This chain connects TRBV7-9 to TRBJ1-3; D is perhaps TRBD1 (5 bases). Trimming left V 5 bases short and J 1 base short, with 9 bases between. CDR1 and CDR2 (germline): SEHNR, FQNEAQ (reference sequence). CDR3 length: 14 amino acids. The DNA of the CDR3 is TGTGCCAGCAGCGCCCAGGGTTCTGGAAACACCATATATTTT. Translated, it gives CASSAQGSGNTIYF.